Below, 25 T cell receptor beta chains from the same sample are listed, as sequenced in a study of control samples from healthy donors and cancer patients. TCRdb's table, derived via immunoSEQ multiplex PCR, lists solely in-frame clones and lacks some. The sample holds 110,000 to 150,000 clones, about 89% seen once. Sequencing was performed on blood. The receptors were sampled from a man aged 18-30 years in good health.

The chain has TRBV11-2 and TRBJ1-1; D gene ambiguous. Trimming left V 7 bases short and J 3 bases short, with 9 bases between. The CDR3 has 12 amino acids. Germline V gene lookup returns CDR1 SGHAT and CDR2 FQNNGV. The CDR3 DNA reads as TGTGCCAGCAAACCTTTGGACACTGAAGCTTTCTTT. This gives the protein CASKPLDTEAFF. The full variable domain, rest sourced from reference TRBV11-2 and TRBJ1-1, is EAGVAQSPRYKIIEKRQSVAFWCNPISGHATLYWYQQILGQGPKLLIQFQNNGVVDDSQLPKDRFSAERLKGVDSTLKIQPAKLEDSAVYLCASKPLDTEAFFGQGTRLTVV.

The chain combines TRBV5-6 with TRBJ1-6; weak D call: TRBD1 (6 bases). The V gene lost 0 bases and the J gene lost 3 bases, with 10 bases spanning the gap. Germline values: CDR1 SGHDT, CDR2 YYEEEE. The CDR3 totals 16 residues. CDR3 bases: TGTGCCAGCAGCTTGGGGGGGCGGCTCTATAATTCACCCCTCCACTTT. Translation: CASSLGGRLYNSPLHF.

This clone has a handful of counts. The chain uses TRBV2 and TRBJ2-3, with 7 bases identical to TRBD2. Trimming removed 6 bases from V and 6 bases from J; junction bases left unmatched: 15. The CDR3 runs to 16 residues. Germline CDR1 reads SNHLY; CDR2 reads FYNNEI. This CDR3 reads CASRGAGLHTADTQYF. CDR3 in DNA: TGTGCCAGCAGGGGAGCGGGGCTACACACCGCGGATACGCAGTATTTT.

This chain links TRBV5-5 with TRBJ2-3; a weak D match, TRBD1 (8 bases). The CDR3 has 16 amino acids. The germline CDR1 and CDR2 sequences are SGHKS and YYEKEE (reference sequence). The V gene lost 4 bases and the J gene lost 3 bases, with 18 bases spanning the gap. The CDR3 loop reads CASSAEEQGGTDTQYF. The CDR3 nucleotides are TGTGCCAGCAGCGCCGAAGAACAGGGGGGGACAGATACGCAGTATTTT. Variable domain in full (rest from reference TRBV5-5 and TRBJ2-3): DAGVTQSPTHLIKTRGQQVTLRCSPISGHKSVSWYQQVLGQGPQFIFQYYEKEERGRGNFPDRFSARQFPNYSSELNVNALLLGDSALYLCASSAEEQGGTDTQYFGPGTRLTVL.

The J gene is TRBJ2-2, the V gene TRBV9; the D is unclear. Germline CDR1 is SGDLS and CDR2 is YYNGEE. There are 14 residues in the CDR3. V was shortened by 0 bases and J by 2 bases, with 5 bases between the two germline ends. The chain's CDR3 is CASSVELNTGELFF. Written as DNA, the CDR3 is TGTGCCAGCAGCGTAGAGCTTAACACCGGGGAGCTGTTTTTT.

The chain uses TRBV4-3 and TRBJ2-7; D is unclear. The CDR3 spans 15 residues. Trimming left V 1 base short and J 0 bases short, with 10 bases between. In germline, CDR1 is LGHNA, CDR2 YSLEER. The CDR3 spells CASSQGYQPSYEQYF. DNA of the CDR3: TGCGCCAGCAGCCAAGGTTATCAACCCTCCTACGAGCAGTACTTC.

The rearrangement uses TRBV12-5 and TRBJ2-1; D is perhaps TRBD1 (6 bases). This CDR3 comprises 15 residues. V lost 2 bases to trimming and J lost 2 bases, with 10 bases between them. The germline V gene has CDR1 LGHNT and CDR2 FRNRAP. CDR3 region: CASGLQGRTYNEQFF. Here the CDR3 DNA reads TGTGCTAGTGGTTTGCAGGGGCGGACCTACAATGAGCAGTTCTTC.

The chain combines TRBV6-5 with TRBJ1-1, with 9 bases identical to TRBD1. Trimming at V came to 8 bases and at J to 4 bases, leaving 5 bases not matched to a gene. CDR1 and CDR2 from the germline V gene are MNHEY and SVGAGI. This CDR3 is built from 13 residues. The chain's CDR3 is CASGGTGRTEAFF. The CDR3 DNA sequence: TGTGCCAGCGGGGGGACAGGGCGCACTGAAGCTTTCTTT.

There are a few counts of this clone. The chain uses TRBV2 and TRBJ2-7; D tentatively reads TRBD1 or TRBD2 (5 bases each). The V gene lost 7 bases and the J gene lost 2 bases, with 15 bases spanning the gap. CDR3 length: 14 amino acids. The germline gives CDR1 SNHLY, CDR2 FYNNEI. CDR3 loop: CASTGIRDPYEQYF. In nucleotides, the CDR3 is TGTGCCAGCACCGGTATCAGGGACCCCTACGAGCAGTACTTC. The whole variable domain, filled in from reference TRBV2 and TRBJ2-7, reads EPEVTQTPSHQVTQMGQEVILRCVPISNHLYFYWYRQILGQKVEFLVSFYNNEISEKSEIFDDQFSVERPDGSNFTLKIRSTKLEDSAMYFCASTGIRDPYEQYFGPGTRLTVT.

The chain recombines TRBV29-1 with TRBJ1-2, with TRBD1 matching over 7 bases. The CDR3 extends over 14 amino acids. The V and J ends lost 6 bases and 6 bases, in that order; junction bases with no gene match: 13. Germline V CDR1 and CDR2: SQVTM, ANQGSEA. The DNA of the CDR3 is TGCAGCGTAGCCTCCGACAGGGACTGGGATGGCTACACCTTC. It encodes CSVASDRDWDGYTF.

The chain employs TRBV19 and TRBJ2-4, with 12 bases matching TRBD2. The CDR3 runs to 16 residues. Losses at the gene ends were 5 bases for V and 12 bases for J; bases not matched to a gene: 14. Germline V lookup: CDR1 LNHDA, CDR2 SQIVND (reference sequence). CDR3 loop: CASSEIWASGGEPQYF. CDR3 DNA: TGTGCCAGTAGTGAGATATGGGCTAGCGGGGGGGAGCCTCAGTACTTC.

The CDR3 bases are TGTGCCAGTAGTATTGGGAGGACAGGGGGCACCGGGGAGCTGTTTTTT. This translates into CASSIGRTGGTGELFF. V is TRBV19 and J is TRBJ2-2; 10 bases map to TRBD1. Germline-derived CDR1 and CDR2 are LNHDA and SQIVND (reference sequence). The CDR3 is made up of 16 amino acids. V lost 3 bases and J lost 4; bases outside the gene matches: 5.

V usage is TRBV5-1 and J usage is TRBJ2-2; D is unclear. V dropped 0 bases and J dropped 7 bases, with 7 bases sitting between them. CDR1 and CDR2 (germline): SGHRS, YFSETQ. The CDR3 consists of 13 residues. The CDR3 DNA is TGCGCCAGCAGCTTGGAAGTAGGCGGGGAGCTGTTTTTT. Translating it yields CASSLEVGGELFF.

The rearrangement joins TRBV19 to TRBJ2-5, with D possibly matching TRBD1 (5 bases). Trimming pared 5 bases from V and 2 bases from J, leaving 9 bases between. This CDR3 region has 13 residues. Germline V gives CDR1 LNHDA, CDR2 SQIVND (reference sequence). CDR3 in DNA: TGTGCCAGTAGTCGAGACAGACAAGAGACCCAGTACTTC. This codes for CASSRDRQETQYF.

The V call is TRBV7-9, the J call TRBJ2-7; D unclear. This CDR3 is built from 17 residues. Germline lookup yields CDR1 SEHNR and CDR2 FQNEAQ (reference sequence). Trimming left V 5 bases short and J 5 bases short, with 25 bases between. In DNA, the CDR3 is TGTGCCAGCAGCGGCTTCCGCCTCAATCCCCACCCGGACGAGCAGTACTTC. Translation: CASSGFRLNPHPDEQYF. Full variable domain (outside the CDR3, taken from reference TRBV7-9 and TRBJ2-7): DTGVSQNPRHKITKRGQNVTFRCDPISEHNRLYWYRQTLGQGPEFLTYFQNEAQLEKSRLLSDRFSAERPKGSFSTLEIQRTEQGDSAMYLCASSGFRLNPHPDEQYFGPGTRLTVT.

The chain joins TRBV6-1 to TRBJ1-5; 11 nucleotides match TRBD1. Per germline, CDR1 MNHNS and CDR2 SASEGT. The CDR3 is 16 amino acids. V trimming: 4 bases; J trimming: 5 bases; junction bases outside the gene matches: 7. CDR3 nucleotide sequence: TGTGCCAGCAGTGGAAACCCGGGACAGGGGGATCAGCCCCAGCATTTT. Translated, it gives CASSGNPGQGDQPQHF.

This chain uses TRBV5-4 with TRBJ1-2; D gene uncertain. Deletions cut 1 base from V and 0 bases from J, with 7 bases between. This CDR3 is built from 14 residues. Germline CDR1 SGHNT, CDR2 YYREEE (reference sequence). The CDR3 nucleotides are TGTGCCAGCAGCTTGAACCCTCCTAACTATGGCTACACCTTC. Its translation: CASSLNPPNYGYTF.

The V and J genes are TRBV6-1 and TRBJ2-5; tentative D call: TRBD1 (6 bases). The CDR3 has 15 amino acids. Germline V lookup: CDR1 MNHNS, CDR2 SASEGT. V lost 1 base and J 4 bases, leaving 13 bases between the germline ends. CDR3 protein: CASSEGPTGRETQYF. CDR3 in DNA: TGTGCCAGCAGTGAAGGGCCCACAGGGAGAGAGACCCAGTACTTC.

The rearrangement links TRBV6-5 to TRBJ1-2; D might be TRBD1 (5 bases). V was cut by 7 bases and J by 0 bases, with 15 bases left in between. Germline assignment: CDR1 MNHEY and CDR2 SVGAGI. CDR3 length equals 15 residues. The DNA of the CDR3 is TGTGCCAGCACCACAGGACACCATTCTAACTATGGCTACACCTTC. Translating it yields CASTTGHHSNYGYTF.

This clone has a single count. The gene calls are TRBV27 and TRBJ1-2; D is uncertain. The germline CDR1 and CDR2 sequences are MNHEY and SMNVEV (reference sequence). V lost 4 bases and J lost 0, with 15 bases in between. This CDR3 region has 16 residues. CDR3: CASSSAASLPNYGYTF. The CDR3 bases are TGTGCCAGCAGTTCCGCCGCTTCCCTCCCTAACTATGGCTACACCTTC.

CDR3 in amino acids: CASSMAASGGEETQYF. The CDR3 region has the DNA TGTGCCAGTAGTATGGCGGCTAGCGGGGGGGAAGAGACCCAGTACTTC. The chain recombines TRBV19 with TRBJ2-5; the match to TRBD2 covers 12 bases. The CDR3 runs 16 residues. Germline CDR1 is LNHDA and CDR2 is SQIVND (reference sequence). With V trimmed by 3 bases and J by 3 bases, 5 bases remained unmatched.

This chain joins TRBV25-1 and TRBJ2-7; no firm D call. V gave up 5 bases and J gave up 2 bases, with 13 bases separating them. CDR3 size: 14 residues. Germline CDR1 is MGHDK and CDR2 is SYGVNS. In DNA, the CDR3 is TGTGCCAGCAGTCCATGGGGAACCCCCTACGAGCAGTACTTC. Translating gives CASSPWGTPYEQYF.

As DNA, the CDR3 is TGCGCCAGCAGCCAAGGTCAGGTATCGGGAAGTCATGGCTACACCTTC. It codes for CASSQGQVSGSHGYTF. The gene calls are TRBV4-1 and TRBJ1-2; D remains ambiguous. Germline CDR1 is MGHRA and CDR2 is YSYEKL. This CDR3 has 16 amino acids. V was clipped by 1 base and J by 6 bases, with 18 bases between them.

The CDR3 DNA is TGTGCCAGCAGCCCCGGGGGCTATGAGCAGTTCTTC. Its protein product is CASSPGGYEQFF. The V call is TRBV7-2, the J call TRBJ2-1; D possibly uses TRBD1 or TRBD2 (6 bases each). The CDR3 runs 12 residues. V was shortened by 5 bases and J by 8 bases, with 10 bases between the two germline ends. Looked up from germline, CDR1 is SGHTA and CDR2 is FQGNSA.

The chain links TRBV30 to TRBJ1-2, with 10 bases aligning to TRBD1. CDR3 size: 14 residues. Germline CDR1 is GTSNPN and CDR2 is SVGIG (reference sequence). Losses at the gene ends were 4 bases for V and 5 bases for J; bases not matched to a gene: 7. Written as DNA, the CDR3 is TGTGCCTGGACCCGACAGGGGGCAATGTATGGCTACACCTTC. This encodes CAWTRQGAMYGYTF.